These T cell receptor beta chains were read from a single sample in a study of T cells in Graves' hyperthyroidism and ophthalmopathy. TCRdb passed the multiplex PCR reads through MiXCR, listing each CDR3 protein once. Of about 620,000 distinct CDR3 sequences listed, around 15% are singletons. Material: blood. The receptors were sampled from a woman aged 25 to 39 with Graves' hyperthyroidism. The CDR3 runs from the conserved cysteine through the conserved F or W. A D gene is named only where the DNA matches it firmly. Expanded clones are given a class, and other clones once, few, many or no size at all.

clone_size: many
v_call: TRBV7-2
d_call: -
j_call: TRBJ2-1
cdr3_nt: TGTGCCAGCAGCTTTGGAAAAAGGGGGCTGTTACTAGCGGACCCGAATGAGCAGTTCTTC
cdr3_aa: CASSFGKRGLLLADPNEQFF

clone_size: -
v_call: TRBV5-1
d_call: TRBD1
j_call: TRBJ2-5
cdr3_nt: TGCGCCAGCAGCTTGGACAGGGGCTGGGAGACCCAGTACTTC
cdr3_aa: CASSLDRGWETQYF

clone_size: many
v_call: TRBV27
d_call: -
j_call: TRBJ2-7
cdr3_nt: TGTGCCAGCAGTTTATCCGGTGATATCTACGAGCAGTACTTC
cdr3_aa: CASSLSGDIYEQYF

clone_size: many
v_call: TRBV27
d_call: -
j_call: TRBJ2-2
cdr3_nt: TGTGCCAGCAGGCGGACGGGAGACACCGGGGAGCTGTTTTTT
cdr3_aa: CASRRTGDTGELFF

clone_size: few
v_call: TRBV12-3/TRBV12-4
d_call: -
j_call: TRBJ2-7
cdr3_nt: TGTGCCAGCAGTTTCCACTTCGAGCGATCGTACGAGCAGTACTTC
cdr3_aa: CASSFHFERSYEQYF

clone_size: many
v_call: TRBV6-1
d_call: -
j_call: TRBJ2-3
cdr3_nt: TGTGCCAGCGCTCTTGGGGGAGGAAGGACAGATACGCAGTATTTT
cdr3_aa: CASALGGGRTDTQYF

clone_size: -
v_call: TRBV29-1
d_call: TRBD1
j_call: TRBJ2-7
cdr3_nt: TGCAGCGTTTCCGGGACAGGGAGCTCCTACGAGCAGTACTTC
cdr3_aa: CSVSGTGSSYEQYF

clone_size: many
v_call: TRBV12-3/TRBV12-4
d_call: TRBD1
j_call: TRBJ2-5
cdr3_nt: TGTGCCAGCAGTCAGCTCAGGGGGCTGGAGACCCAGTACTTC
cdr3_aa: CASSQLRGLETQYF

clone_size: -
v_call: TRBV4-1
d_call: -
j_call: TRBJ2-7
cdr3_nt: TGCGCCAGCAGCCAAAGGTTGGAACTCATATCCTACGAGCAGTACTTC
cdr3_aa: CASSQRLELISYEQYF

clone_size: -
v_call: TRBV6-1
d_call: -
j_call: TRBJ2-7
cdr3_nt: TGTGCCACCGGGGCCGCTGGACTTTTCTACGAGCAGTACTTC
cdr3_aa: CATGAAGLFYEQYF

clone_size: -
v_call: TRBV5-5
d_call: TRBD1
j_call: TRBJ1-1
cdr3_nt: TGTGCCAGCAGCTTGGATCTGGGACAGGGGTGGACTGAAGCTTTCTTT
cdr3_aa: CASSLDLGQGWTEAFF

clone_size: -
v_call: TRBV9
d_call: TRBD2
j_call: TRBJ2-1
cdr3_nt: TGTGCCAGCAGCCATCCTAGCGGGAGTCTATTAGATGAGCAGTTCTTC
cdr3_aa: CASSHPSGSLLDEQFF

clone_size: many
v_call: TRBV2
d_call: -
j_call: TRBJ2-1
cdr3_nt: TGTGCCAGCAGTGAACTCTCGGGGCCCTACAATGAGCAGTTCTTC
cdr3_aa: CASSELSGPYNEQFF

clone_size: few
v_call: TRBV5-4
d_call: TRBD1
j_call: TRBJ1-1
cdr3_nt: TGTGCCAGCAGCCTCGACAGGGGGGGGTTGACTGAAGCTTTCTTT
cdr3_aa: CASSLDRGGLTEAFF

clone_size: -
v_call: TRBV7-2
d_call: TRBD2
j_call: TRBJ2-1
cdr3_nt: TGTGCCAGCAGCTTAACTGCCGGGACTAGCGGGATCAATGGGCAGTTCTTC
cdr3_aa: CASSLTAGTSGINGQFF

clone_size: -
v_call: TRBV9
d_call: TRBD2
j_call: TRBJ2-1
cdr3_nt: TGTGCCAGCAGCCTCCGGACTAGCGGGAGGAGGGACAATGAGCAGTTCTTC
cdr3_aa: CASSLRTSGRRDNEQFF

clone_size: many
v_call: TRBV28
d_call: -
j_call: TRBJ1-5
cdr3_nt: TGTGCCAGCAGCCGCAGGAATTTTAGGGGCAATCAGCCCCAGCATTTT
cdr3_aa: CASSRRNFRGNQPQHF

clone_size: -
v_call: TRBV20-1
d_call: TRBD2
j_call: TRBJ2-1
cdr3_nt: TGCAGTGCTCCCTCGCGGACTAGCGGCTCCTACAATGAGCAGTTCTTC
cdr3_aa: CSAPSRTSGSYNEQFF

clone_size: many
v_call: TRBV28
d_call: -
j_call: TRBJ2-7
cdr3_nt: TGTGCCAGCAGCTTACCGGGGCTCGAGCAGTACTTC
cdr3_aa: CASSLPGLEQYF

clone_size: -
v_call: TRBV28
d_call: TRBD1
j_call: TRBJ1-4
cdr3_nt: TGTGCCAGCTCACCCGACAGGGTTGATGAAAAACTGTTTTTT
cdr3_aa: CASSPDRVDEKLFF

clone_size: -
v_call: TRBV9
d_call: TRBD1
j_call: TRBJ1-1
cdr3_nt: TGTGCCAGCAGCGACCGCTTAACAGGGGGTCACACTGAAGCTTTCTTT
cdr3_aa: CASSDRLTGGHTEAFF

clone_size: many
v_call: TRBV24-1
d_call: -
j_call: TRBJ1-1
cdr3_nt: TGTGCCACCAGTGATTCGGGATCGTCGGGGATGAACACTGAAGCTTTCTTT
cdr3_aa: CATSDSGSSGMNTEAFF

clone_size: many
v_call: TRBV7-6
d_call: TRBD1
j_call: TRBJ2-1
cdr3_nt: TGTGCCAGCAGTCCTGAGGCAGGGGGCTACAATGAGCAGTTCTTC
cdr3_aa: CASSPEAGGYNEQFF

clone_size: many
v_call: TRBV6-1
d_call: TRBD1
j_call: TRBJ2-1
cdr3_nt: TGTGCCAGCAGTTACATAGGGACAGGGGACAATGAGCAGTTCTTC
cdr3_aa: CASSYIGTGDNEQFF

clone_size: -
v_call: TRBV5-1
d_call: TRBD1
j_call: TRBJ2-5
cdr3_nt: TGCGCCAGCAGTTCCTTCAGGGGGCTAGAGACCCAGTACTTC
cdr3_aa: CASSSFRGLETQYF

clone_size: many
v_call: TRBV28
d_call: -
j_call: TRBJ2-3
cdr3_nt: TGTGCCAGCAGCTTCCTTGGATACACAGATACGCAGTATTTT
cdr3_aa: CASSFLGYTDTQYF

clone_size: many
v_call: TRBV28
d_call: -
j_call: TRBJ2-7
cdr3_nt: TGTGCCAGCAGTTTAGAGGGTATCCTATACGAGCAGTACTTC
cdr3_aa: CASSLEGILYEQYF

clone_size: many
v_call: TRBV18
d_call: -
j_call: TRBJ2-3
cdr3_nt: TGTGCCAGCTCAACATTTAGCACAGATACGCAGTATTTT
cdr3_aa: CASSTFSTDTQYF

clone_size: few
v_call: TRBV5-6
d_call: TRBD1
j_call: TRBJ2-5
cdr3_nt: TGTGCCAGCAGCTTACTCCTACAGGGGAAGACCCAGTACTTC
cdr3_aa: CASSLLLQGKTQYF

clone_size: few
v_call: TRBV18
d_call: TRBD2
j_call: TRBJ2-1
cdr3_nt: TGTGCCAGCTCACCAGTTAGCGGGAGCTCCTACAATGAGCAGTTCTTC
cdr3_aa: CASSPVSGSSYNEQFF

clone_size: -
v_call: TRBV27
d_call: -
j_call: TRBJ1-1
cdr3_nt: TGTGCCAGCAGTGACAAGGGGATGAACACTGAAGCTTTCTTT
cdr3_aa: CASSDKGMNTEAFF

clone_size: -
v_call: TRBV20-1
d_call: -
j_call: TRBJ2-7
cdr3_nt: TGCAGTGCTTGCCCGGTAGCGTACGAGCAGTACTTC
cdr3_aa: CSACPVAYEQYF

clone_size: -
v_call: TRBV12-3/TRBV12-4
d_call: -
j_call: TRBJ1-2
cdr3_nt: TGTGCCAGCAGTTCCGGGGCAATCGGCTACACCTTC
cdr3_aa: CASSSGAIGYTF

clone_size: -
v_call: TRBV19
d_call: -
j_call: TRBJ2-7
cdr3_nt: TGTGCCAGCCTCGGACAGAACTACGAGCAGTACTTC
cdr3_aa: CASLGQNYEQYF

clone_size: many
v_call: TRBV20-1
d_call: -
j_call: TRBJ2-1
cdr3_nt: TGCAGTCGTCGGGGAAATCACAACAATGAGCAGTTCTTC
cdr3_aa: CSRRGNHNNEQFF

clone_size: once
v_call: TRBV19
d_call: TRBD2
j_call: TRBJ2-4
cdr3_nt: TGTGCCAGTAGCCTTCTTTGGGAGCGGGAGGGCCGAAACGAGTACTTC
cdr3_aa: CASSLLWEREGRNEYF

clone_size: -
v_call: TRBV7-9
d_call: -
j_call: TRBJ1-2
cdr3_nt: TGTGCCAGCAGCGGCCGCGGGGCCGTATATGGCTACACCTTC
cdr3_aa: CASSGRGAVYGYTF

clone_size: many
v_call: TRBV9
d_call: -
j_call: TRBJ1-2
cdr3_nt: TGTGCCAGCAGCCCCCAAGAGAGGGGGGGGCGTAATGGCTACACCTTC
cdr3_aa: CASSPQERGGRNGYTF

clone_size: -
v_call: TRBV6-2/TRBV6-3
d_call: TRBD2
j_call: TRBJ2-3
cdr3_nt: TGTGCCAGCAGTTACTTAGAGATTCGAACTAGCGCAGATACGCAGTATTTT
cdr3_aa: CASSYLEIRTSADTQYF

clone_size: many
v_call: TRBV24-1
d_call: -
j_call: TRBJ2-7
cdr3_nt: TGTGCCACCAGTGATTGGGGTCGAGCGGAGCAGTACTTC
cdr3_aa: CATSDWGRAEQYF

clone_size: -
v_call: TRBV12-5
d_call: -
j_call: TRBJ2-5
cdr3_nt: TGTGCTAGTGGTTTGGTGATTTCGGCAGCAGAGACCCAGTACTTC
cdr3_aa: CASGLVISAAETQYF

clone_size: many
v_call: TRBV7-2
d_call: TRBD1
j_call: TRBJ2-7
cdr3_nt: TGTGCCAGCAGCTTCCCCGGGACAGGGGGCGACGAGCAGTACTTC
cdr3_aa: CASSFPGTGGDEQYF

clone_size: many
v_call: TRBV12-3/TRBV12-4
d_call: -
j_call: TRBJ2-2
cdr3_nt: TGTGCCAGCAGCTTGGCCCCGGGGGCCGGGGAGCTGTTTTTT
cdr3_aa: CASSLAPGAGELFF

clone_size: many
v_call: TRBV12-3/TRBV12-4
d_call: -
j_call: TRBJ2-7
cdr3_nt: TGTGCCAGCAGTTTTAGTCGGGTCTACGAGCAGTACTTC
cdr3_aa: CASSFSRVYEQYF

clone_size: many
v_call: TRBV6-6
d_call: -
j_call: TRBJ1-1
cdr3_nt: TGTGCCAGCAGTTACTCGACCCTGAACACTGAAGCTTTCTTT
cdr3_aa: CASSYSTLNTEAFF

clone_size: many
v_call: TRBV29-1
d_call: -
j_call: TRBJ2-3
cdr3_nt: TGCAGCGTTGAGGCCCCGAGAGGTGAAGACACAGATACGCAGTATTTT
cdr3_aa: CSVEAPRGEDTDTQYF